The 11 T cell receptor beta chains below were found in one sample sequenced in a study of monozygotic twins with inflammatory bowel disease. No DNA is given; TCRdb re-called the 5' RACE reads and lists each CDR3 protein once. Listed are some 300,000 distinct CDR3 sequences; over 5.5% falls within the top ten. Source material: blood. The receptors stem from a human donor with ulcerative colitis or Crohn's disease, or a healthy co-twin of an affected twin (not recorded which).

The chain's CDR3 is CASSLLDTGELFF. V and J are TRBV5-5 and TRBJ2-2. Germline V lookup: CDR1 SGHKS, CDR2 YYEKEE (reference sequence). The CDR3 spans 13 residues.

The J gene is TRBJ1-4, the V gene TRBV6-5; TCRdb outputs TRBD1, but without DNA this stays unchecked. The CDR3 has 17 residues. The germline gives CDR1 MNHEY, CDR2 SVGAGI. The CDR3 here is CASSYSGQGITNEKLFF.

The rearrangement joins TRBV29-1 to TRBJ1-1; TCRdb designates TRBD1, a call that cannot be tested without DNA. This CDR3 is 12 amino acids long. CDR1 and CDR2 (germline): SQVTM, ANQGSEA. The CDR3 loop reads CSVDTGTTEAFF.

The rearrangement links TRBV7-2 to TRBJ2-7. Germline-derived CDR1 and CDR2 are SGHTA and FQGNSA. The CDR3 consists of 13 residues. This CDR3 reads CASSPHVEYEQYF.

The chain combines TRBV20-1 with TRBJ2-7; TCRdb picks TRBD1, but there is no DNA to check that call. The CDR3 runs 19 residues. Germline CDR1 DFQATT, CDR2 SNEGSKA (reference sequence). The CDR3 loop reads CSARDLLGAGLSDLYEQYF.

The J gene is TRBJ1-5, the V gene TRBV27; TCRdb lists TRBD1, though no DNA is available to test this call. This CDR3 spans 13 amino acids. Germline loops: CDR1 MNHEY, CDR2 SMNVEV (reference sequence). CDR3 in amino acids: CASSFIPGQPQHF.

The chain links TRBV7-9 to TRBJ1-1. Per the germline V gene, CDR1 is SEHNR and CDR2 is FQNEAQ (reference sequence). The CDR3 extends over 13 amino acids. CDR3 in amino acids: CASSLMTNAEAFF.

V usage is TRBV9 and J usage is TRBJ2-2; no DNA is available, so the TRBD1 call from TCRdb remains unchecked. The CDR3 spans 14 residues. Looked up from germline, CDR1 is SGDLS and CDR2 is YYNGEE. This CDR3 reads CASSEVGAVGELFF.

The chain combines TRBV20-1 with TRBJ2-1; without DNA, the TCRdb call of TRBD2 cannot be checked. The CDR3 has 15 residues. Per germline, CDR1 DFQATT and CDR2 SNEGSKA (reference sequence). This chain's CDR3 is CSALKTSGSFGEQFF.

The CDR3 sequence: CASSATGTVNEKLFF. J is TRBJ1-4 and V is TRBV9; the D call from TCRdb, TRBD1, cannot be confirmed without DNA. The CDR3 covers 15 residues. CDR1 SGDLS and CDR2 YYNGEE come from the germline V gene.

The rearrangement links TRBV5-1 to TRBJ2-3; TCRdb names TRBD2, which stays unverified in the absence of DNA. The germline V gene encodes CDR1 SGHRS and CDR2 YFSETQ. The CDR3 is 17 residues long. CDR3 in amino acids: CASSLRTSGGTTDTQYF.